The rows below give T cell receptor beta chains drawn from one sample of a study of T-cell reconstitution after alpha-beta-depleted transplantation in children. TCRdb re-analysed the PCR reads in MiXCR, keeping a single row per CDR3 protein. This table has fewer than 700,000 distinct CDR3 sequences, 10% to 15% appearing once. The source was PBMCs, mostly from graft donor cells, collected 360 days after TCRalphabeta/CD19-depleted stem cell transplant. The receptor source for this set is a male patient younger than 18 who had a stem cell transplant for acute myeloid leukemia, so the T cells may come from the graft donor. The CDR3 runs from the conserved cysteine through the conserved F or W. D genes are given only for firm matches. Where a row states a size, it is once, few, many or the class of an expanded clone; other rows omit it.

abundance: many
v_gene: TRBV29-1
d_gene: TRBD2
j_gene: TRBJ2-4
CDR3nt: TGCAGCGGGGAAGGACTAGCGGGAGGAGTGGTAGCCAAAAACATTCAGTACTTC
CDR3aa: CSGEGLAGGVVAKNIQYF

abundance: .
v_gene: TRBV20-1
d_gene: .
j_gene: TRBJ2-1
CDR3nt: TGCAGTGCTAGAGCGAACAATGAGCAGTTCTTC
CDR3aa: CSARANNEQFF

abundance: .
v_gene: TRBV10-3
d_gene: TRBD2
j_gene: TRBJ2-1
CDR3nt: TGTGCCATACAACTAGCGGGAGGGGGGGAGCAGTTCTTC
CDR3aa: CAIQLAGGGEQFF

abundance: .
v_gene: TRBV5-4
d_gene: .
j_gene: TRBJ2-1
CDR3nt: TGTGCCAGCAGCCTATGGGCTCGCTCCTACAATGAGCAGTTCTTC
CDR3aa: CASSLWARSYNEQFF

abundance: .
v_gene: TRBV20-1
d_gene: .
j_gene: TRBJ2-7
CDR3nt: TGCAGTGCTAGACCTCTAGGCCGTTCGCTTACCTACGAGCAGTACTTC
CDR3aa: CSARPLGRSLTYEQYF

abundance: many
v_gene: TRBV29-1
d_gene: .
j_gene: TRBJ2-7
CDR3nt: TGCAGCGTAGAAGGGTCTGATACGGGGCTCGAGCAGTACTTC
CDR3aa: CSVEGSDTGLEQYF

abundance: .
v_gene: TRBV29-1
d_gene: TRBD1
j_gene: TRBJ2-1
CDR3nt: TGCAGCGCTTCGGGACAGGGGGGAATGTTCTTC
CDR3aa: CSASGQGGMFF

abundance: many
v_gene: TRBV7-9
d_gene: .
j_gene: TRBJ2-5
CDR3nt: TGTGCCAGCAGCTCCACCCGACAGGGAGGCGAGACCCAGTACTTC
CDR3aa: CASSSTRQGGETQYF

abundance: few
v_gene: TRBV6-5
d_gene: TRBD1
j_gene: TRBJ2-6
CDR3nt: TGTGCCAGCAGTTCCACCCGGGGACAGAACTCTGGGGCCAACGTCCTGACTTTC
CDR3aa: CASSSTRGQNSGANVLTF

abundance: .
v_gene: TRBV3-1
d_gene: .
j_gene: TRBJ2-7
CDR3nt: TGTGCCAGCAGCCAAGGGGCCTTATACTACGAGCAGTACTTC
CDR3aa: CASSQGALYYEQYF

abundance: .
v_gene: TRBV5-1
d_gene: .
j_gene: TRBJ2-5
CDR3nt: TGCGCCAGCAGCTTGTCGGGGACTCGGCAAGAGACCCAGTACTTC
CDR3aa: CASSLSGTRQETQYF

abundance: .
v_gene: TRBV29-1
d_gene: .
j_gene: TRBJ2-7
CDR3nt: TGCAGCGTTGCCATTAGCGGACTAAGGCGATACGAGCAGTACTTC
CDR3aa: CSVAISGLRRYEQYF

abundance: few
v_gene: TRBV12-3/TRBV12-4
d_gene: TRBD1
j_gene: TRBJ2-5
CDR3nt: TGTGCCAGCAGTTTGGAGGGACAGGGACCACAAGAGACCCAGTACTTC
CDR3aa: CASSLEGQGPQETQYF

abundance: .
v_gene: TRBV14
d_gene: TRBD2
j_gene: TRBJ2-5
CDR3nt: TGTGCCAGCAGCCAGGGACTGGTAGCGGGAGATCGAGAGACCCAGTACTTC
CDR3aa: CASSQGLVAGDRETQYF

abundance: .
v_gene: TRBV28
d_gene: .
j_gene: TRBJ2-7
CDR3nt: TGTGTCAGCAGTTTAACCCGGGGGGCGACCTCCTACGAGCAGTACTTC
CDR3aa: CVSSLTRGATSYEQYF

abundance: many
v_gene: TRBV7-2
d_gene: .
j_gene: TRBJ2-3
CDR3nt: TGTGCCAGCAGCTTAGCTCCCCCAGGGGTAAAGGGAGATACGCAGTATTTT
CDR3aa: CASSLAPPGVKGDTQYF

abundance: few
v_gene: TRBV24-1
d_gene: TRBD2
j_gene: TRBJ2-7
CDR3nt: TGTGCCACCAGGAGTAGCGGGAGCTCGGACGAGCAGTACTTC
CDR3aa: CATRSSGSSDEQYF

abundance: many
v_gene: TRBV20-1
d_gene: .
j_gene: TRBJ2-7
CDR3nt: TGCAGTGCTAGAGATCGGTCCCAGTCCGGCGAGCAGTACTTC
CDR3aa: CSARDRSQSGEQYF

abundance: many
v_gene: TRBV27
d_gene: TRBD2
j_gene: TRBJ2-7
CDR3nt: TGTGCCAGCAGTTTATTTCCCCTAGCGGGAGTCTCCTACGAGCAGTACTTC
CDR3aa: CASSLFPLAGVSYEQYF

abundance: few
v_gene: TRBV29-1
d_gene: TRBD2
j_gene: TRBJ2-1
CDR3nt: TGCAGCGTTGAAGATCTTCGAACAGCGGGAGGATTTAAGGGCAATGAGCAGTTCTTC
CDR3aa: CSVEDLRTAGGFKGNEQFF

abundance: many
v_gene: TRBV27
d_gene: .
j_gene: TRBJ2-7
CDR3nt: TGTGCCAGCAGAAAGTGGCAGGGGTTATCGGCAGAGCAGTACTTC
CDR3aa: CASRKWQGLSAEQYF

abundance: many
v_gene: TRBV7-8
d_gene: TRBD1
j_gene: TRBJ2-1
CDR3nt: TGTGCCAGCAGCTTAGAGGACAGGTTATTTGAGCAGTTCTTC
CDR3aa: CASSLEDRLFEQFF

abundance: few
v_gene: TRBV7-9
d_gene: TRBD2
j_gene: TRBJ2-3
CDR3nt: TGTGCCAGCAGCTTAGGCCCTATGCGGGGGTTCACAGATACGCAGTATTTT
CDR3aa: CASSLGPMRGFTDTQYF

abundance: few
v_gene: TRBV15
d_gene: TRBD2
j_gene: TRBJ2-1
CDR3nt: TGTGCCACCAGCAGAGGTCTAGCGGGAGAGGTATCCTACAATGAGCAGTTCTTC
CDR3aa: CATSRGLAGEVSYNEQFF

abundance: .
v_gene: TRBV21-1
d_gene: .
j_gene: TRBJ1-1
CDR3nt: TGTGCCAGCAGCAAAGGATATGCGGGGGCGGCGAACACTGAAGCTTTCTTT
CDR3aa: CASSKGYAGAANTEAFF

abundance: .
v_gene: TRBV10-3
d_gene: TRBD1
j_gene: TRBJ2-1
CDR3nt: TGTGCCATCAGTGACGGGACAGCCTACAATGAGCAGTTCTTC
CDR3aa: CAISDGTAYNEQFF

abundance: .
v_gene: TRBV7-6
d_gene: .
j_gene: TRBJ2-7
CDR3nt: TGTGCCAGCAGCTACCGGGACGGCTACGAGCAGTACTTC
CDR3aa: CASSYRDGYEQYF

abundance: .
v_gene: TRBV28
d_gene: .
j_gene: TRBJ1-3
CDR3nt: TGTGCCAGCAGTTTTCCCGGGGCAGGTGGAAACACCATATATTTT
CDR3aa: CASSFPGAGGNTIYF

abundance: few
v_gene: TRBV12-3/TRBV12-4
d_gene: .
j_gene: TRBJ2-2
CDR3nt: TGTGCCAGCGTCCCACGGGGGAACCCGAACACCGGGGAGCTGTTTTTT
CDR3aa: CASVPRGNPNTGELFF

abundance: .
v_gene: TRBV7-3
d_gene: TRBD2
j_gene: TRBJ2-2
CDR3nt: TGTGCCAGCAGCTCTCCCCTTGTGGCGGGGGGTGCACCCGGGGAGCTGTTTTTT
CDR3aa: CASSSPLVAGGAPGELFF